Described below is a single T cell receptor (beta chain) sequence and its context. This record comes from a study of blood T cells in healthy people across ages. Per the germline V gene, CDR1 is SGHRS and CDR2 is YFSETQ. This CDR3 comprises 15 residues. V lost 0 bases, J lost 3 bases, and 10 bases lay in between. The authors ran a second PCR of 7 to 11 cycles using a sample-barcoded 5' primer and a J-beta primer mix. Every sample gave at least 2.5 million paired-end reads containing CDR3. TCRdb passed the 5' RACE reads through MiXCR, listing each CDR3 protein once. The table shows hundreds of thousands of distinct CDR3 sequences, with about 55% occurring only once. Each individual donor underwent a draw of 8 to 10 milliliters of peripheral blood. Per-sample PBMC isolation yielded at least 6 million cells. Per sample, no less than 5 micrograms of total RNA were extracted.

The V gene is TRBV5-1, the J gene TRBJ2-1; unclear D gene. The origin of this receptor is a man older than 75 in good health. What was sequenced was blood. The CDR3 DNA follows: TGCGCCAGCAGCTTGGTTCCCCCAGACTACAATGAGCAGTTCTTC. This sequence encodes CASSLVPPDYNEQFF.